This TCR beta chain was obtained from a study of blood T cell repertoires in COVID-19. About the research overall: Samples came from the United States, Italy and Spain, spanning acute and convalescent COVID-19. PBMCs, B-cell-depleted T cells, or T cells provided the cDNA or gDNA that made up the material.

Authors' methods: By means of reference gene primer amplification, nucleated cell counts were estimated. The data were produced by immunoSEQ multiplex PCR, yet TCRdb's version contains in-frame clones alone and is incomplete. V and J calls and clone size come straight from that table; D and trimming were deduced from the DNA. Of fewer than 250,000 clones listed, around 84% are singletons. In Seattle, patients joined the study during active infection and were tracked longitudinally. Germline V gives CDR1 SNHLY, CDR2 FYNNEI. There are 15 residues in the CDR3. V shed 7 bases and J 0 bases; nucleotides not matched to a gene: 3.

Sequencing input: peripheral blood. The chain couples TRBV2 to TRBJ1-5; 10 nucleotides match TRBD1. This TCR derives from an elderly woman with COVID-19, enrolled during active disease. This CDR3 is CASTRQGASNQPQHF. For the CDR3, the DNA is TGTGCCAGCACCCGACAGGGGGCTAGCAATCAGCCCCAGCATTTT.